The T cell receptor (beta chain) under discussion was sequenced for a study of T cells after yellow fever vaccination. This clonotype was counted at least ten times. Study conclusions and caveats: Among sorted memory subsets on day 0, almost all vaccine-responding clonotypes fell below detection. When the response was secondary, it was weaker but reached its peak faster, day 5 versus 15. Repertoires sorted by FACS could include abundant clonotypes that are contaminants from the bulk population.

In TCRdb, the 5' RACE reads were re-called with MiXCR into one record per CDR3 protein. Of tens of thousands of distinct CDR3 sequences in the sample, about 5.5% were seen once. The CDR3 is 17 residues long. V was clipped by 1 base and J by 4 bases, with 20 bases between them. Germline CDR1 and CDR2: LGHNA and YSLEER. The chain recombines TRBV4-3 with TRBJ2-7; possible D gene TRBD1, 6 bases. The sequenced sample was PBMCs, either bulk or a sorted T-cell subset (CD4+, CD8+, memory, or dextramer-sorted; not recorded which), obtained 15 days after the yellow fever booster vaccination. The TCR originated in a man under 40 who received the YFV17D yellow fever vaccine. This CDR3 reads CASSQVMGARGSYEQYF. CDR3 sequence (DNA): TGCGCCAGCAGCCAAGTTATGGGGGCGCGAGGGTCGTACGAGCAGTACTTC.